Detailed here is one TCR beta chain. The sample is drawn from a study of blood T cell repertoires in COVID-19. At the level of the study: PBMCs, B-cell-depleted T cells, or T cells provided the cDNA or gDNA that made up the material.

Using immunoSEQ multiplex PCR, the repertoire was profiled, and TCRdb retains in-frame clones only, with some absent. The table lists about 240,000 clones, over 80% of them singletons. The CDR3 extends over 16 amino acids. The source of this sequence is a woman under 40 with acute COVID-19. The V gene is TRBV21-1, the J gene TRBJ1-4. TRBV21-1 is a recognized pseudogene. Sequencing input: PBMCs or T cells enriched from blood (not recorded which). CDR3 loop: CASAPGPCFGGEKLFF. CDR3 nucleotide sequence: TGTGCCAGCGCCCCGGGACCTTGCTTTGGGGGGGAAAAACTGTTTTTT.